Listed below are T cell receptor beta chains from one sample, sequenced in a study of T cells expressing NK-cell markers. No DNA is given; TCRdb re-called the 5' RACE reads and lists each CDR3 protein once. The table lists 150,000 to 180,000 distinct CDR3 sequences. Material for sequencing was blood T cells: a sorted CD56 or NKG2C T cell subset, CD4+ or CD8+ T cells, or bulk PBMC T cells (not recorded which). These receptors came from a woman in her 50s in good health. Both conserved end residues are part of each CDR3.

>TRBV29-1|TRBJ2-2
CSVEAPGGRTGELFF
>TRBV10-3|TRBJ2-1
CAISSPGGGDEQFF
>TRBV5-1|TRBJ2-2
CASSFRTSGFTGELFF
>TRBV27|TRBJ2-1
CASSFDESNEQFF
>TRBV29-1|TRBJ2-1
CSVDRLAGLSSYNEQFF
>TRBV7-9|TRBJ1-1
CASSLGTGSTEAFF
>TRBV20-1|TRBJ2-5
CSARDQASGRLEETQYF
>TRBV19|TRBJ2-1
CASSIVGSIYEQFF
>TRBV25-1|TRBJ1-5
CASSESVGNTQPQHF
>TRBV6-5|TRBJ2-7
CASSPGDRELPYEQYF
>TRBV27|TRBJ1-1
CASSLSSYRNEAFF
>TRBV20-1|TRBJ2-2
CSARAGGLNTGELFF
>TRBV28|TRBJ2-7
CASNIQTGGYEQYF
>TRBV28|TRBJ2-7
CAIISGSKREQYF
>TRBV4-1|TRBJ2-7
CASSPVASASYEQYF
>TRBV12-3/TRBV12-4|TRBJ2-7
CASSLTGTGNYEQYF
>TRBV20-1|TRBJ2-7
CSATSPEGQFYEQYF
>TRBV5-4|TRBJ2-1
CASSLREGASYNEQFF
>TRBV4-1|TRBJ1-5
CASSQPGLSNQPQHF
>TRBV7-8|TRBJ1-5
CASSLAGRVISNQPQHF
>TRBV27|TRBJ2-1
CASSHPSGRDPDEQFF
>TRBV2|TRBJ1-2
CASSSDRGSNYGYTF
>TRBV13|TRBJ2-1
CASSHASGSPNEQFF
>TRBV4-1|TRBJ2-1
CASSHPGVNEQFF
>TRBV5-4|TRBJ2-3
CASSLDRGRPDTQYF
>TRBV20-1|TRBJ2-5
CSAREPRELETQYF
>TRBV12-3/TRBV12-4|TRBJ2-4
CASSFGTSKNIQYF
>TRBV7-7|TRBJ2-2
CASSRDFSGELFF
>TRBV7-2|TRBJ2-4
CASSLGQLAKNIQYF
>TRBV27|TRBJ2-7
CASSSLSGYYEQYF
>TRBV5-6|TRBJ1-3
CASSLGGLGNTIYF
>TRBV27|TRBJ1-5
CASSPRQGQPQHF
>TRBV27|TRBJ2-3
CASSPKEGSADTQYF
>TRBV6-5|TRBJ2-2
CASSYSRHNTGELFF
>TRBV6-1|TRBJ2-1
CASSEVMVWDEQFF